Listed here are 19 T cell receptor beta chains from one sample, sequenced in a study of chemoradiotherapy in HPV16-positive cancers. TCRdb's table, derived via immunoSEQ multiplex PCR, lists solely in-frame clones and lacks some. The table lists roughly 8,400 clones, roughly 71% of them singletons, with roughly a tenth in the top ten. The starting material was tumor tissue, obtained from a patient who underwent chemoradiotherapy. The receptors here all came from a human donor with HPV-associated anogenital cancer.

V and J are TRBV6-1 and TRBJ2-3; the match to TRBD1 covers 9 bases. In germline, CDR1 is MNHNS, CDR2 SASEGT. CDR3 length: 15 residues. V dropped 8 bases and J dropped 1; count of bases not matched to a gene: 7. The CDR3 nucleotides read TGTGCCAGCGGGACAGGGTTAAGTGGCACAGATACGCAGTATTTT. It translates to CASGTGLSGTDTQYF.

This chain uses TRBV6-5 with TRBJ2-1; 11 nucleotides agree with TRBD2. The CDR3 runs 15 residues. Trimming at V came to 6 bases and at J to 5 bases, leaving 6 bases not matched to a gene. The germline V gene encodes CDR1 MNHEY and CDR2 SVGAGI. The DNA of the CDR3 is TGTGCCAGCAGACCACTAGCGGGGGCAGACAATGAGCAGTTCTTC. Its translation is CASRPLAGADNEQFF.

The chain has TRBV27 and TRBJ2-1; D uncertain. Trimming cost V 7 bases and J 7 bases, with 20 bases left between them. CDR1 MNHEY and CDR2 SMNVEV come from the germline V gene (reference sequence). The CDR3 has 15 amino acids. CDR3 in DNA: TGTGCCAGCACCCGGTGGAGAGGTTACTCTAATGAGCAGTTCTTC. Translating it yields CASTRWRGYSNEQFF.

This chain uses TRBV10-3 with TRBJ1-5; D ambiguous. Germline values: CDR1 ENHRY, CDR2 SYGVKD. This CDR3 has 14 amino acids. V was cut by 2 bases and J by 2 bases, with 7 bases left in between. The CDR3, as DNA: TGTGCCATCAGTGAGGGGGAGGGCAATCAGCCCCAGCATTTT. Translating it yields CAISEGEGNQPQHF.

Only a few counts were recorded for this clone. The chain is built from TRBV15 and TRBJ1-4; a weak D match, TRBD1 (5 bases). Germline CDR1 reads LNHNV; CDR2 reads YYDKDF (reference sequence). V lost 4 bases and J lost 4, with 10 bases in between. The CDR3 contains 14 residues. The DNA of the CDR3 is TGTGCCACCAGCAAGAGGGGCGTTAATGAAAAACTGTTTTTT. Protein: CATSKRGVNEKLFF.

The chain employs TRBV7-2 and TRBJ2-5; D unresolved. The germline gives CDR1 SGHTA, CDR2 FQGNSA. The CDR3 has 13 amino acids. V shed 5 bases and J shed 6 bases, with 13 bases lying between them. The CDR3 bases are TGTGCCAGCAGCCCTCTAGATATAAAGACCCAGTACTTC. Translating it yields CASSPLDIKTQYF. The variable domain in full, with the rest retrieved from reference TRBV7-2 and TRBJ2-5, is GAGVSQSPSNKVTEKGKDVELRCDPISGHTALYWYRQSLGQGLEFLIYFQGNSAPDKSGLPSDRFSAERTGGSVSTLTIQRTQQEDSAVYLCASSPLDIKTQYFGPGTRLLVL.

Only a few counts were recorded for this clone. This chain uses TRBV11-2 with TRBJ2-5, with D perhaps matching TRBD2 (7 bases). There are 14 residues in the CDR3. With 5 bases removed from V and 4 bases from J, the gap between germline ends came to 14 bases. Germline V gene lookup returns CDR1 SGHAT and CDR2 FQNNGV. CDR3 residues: CASSPWGGGETQYF. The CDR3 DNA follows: TGTGCCAGCAGCCCTTGGGGGGGCGGAGAGACCCAGTACTTC.

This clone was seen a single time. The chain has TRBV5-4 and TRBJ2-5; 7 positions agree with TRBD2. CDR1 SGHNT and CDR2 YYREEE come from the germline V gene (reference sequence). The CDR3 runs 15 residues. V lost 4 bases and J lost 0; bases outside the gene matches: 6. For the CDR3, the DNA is TGTGCCAGCAGCGAACCCGGGACTAACCAAGAGACCCAGTACTTC. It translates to CASSEPGTNQETQYF.

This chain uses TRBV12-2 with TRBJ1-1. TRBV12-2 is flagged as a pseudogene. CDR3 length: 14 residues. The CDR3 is CASRLVRGLLAAFF. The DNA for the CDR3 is TGTGCAAGTCGCTTAGTGCGGGGGTTACTTGCAGCTTTCTTT.

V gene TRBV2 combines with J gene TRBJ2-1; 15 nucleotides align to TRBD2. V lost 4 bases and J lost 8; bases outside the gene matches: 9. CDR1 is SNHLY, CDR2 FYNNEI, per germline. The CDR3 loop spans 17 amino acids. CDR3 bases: TGTGCCAGCAGTGGACGAGGACTAGCGGGGGGGATAGATGAGCAGTTCTTC. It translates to CASSGRGLAGGIDEQFF.

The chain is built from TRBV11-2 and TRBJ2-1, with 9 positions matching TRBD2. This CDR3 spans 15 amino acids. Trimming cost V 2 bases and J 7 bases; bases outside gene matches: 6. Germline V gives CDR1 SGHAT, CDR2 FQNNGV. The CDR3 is CASSLRGRAANEQFF. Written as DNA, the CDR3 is TGTGCCAGCAGCTTACGCGGGAGGGCCGCAAATGAGCAGTTCTTC.

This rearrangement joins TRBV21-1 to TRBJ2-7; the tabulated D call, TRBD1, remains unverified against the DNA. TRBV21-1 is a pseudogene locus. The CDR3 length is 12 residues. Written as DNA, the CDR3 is TGTGCCAGCAGCAAGACAGTGTACGAGCAGTACTTC. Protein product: CASSKTVYEQYF.

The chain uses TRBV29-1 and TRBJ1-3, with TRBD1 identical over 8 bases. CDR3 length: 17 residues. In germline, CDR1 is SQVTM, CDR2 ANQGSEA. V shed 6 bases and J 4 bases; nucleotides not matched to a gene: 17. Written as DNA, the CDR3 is TGCAGCGTACTTGTCGGGACAGGTCCCAATCCCGGAAACACCATATATTTT. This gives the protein CSVLVGTGPNPGNTIYF.

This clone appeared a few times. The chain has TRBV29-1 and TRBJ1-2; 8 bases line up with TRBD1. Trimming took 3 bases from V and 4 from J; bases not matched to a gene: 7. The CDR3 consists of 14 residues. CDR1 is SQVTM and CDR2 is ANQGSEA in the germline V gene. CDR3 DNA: TGCAGCGTTGACGAGACAGGGGCCCCCTATGGCTACACCTTC. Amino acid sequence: CSVDETGAPYGYTF.

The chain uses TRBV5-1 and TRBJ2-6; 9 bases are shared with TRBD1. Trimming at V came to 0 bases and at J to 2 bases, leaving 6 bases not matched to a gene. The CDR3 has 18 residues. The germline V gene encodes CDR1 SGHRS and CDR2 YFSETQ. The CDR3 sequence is CASSLGTGVSPGANVLTF. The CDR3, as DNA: TGCGCCAGCAGCTTGGGGACAGGGGTTTCTCCTGGGGCCAACGTCCTGACTTTC.

CDR3 region: CASSEQGARSEAFF. Here the CDR3 DNA reads TGTGCCAGCAGTGAACAGGGGGCAAGGTCTGAAGCTTTCTTT. The J gene is TRBJ1-1, the V gene TRBV6-1; TRBD1 matches 8 bases. The CDR3 contains 14 residues. The ends lost 2 bases at V and 6 bases at J; junction bases unmatched: 5. Germline-derived CDR1 and CDR2 are MNHNS and SASEGT.

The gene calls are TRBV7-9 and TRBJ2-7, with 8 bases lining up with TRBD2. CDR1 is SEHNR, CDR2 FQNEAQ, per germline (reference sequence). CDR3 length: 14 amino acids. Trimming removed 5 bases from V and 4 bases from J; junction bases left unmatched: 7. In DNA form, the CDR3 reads TGTGCCAGCAGCCCCCCGGGAGGGCTGTACGAGCAGTACTTC. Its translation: CASSPPGGLYEQYF.

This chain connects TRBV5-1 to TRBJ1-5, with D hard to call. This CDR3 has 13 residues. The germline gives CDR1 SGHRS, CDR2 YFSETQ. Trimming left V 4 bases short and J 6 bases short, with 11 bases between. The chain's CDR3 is CASSPYGGQPQHF. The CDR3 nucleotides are TGCGCCAGCAGCCCCTACGGTGGTCAGCCCCAGCATTTT. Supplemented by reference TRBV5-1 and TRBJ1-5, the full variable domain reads KAGVTQTPRYLIKTRGQQVTLSCSPISGHRSVSWYQQTPGQGLQFLFEYFSETQRNKGNFPGRFSGRQFSNSRSEMNVSTLELGDSALYLCASSPYGGQPQHFGDGTRLSIL.

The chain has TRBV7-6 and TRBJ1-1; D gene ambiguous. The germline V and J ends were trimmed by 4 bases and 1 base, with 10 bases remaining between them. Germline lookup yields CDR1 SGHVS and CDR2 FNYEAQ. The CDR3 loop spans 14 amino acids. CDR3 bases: TGTGCCAGCAGCTCAAGACGGAGGAACACTGAAGCTTTCTTT. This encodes CASSSRRRNTEAFF.